This T cell receptor beta chain was found in a study of molecular identifiers for immune sequencing clone quantification. TCRdb passed the PCR reads through MiXCR, listing each CDR3 protein once. The profile shows 490,000 or so distinct CDR3 sequences, over 20% of them singletons. In regard to this clonotype: The junction shows a germline mismatch at one end, possibly a read error.

The CDR3 sequence is 13 residues long. Germline V gene lookup returns CDR1 LNHDA and CDR2 SQIVND (reference sequence). The source is a human donor in good health. Some libraries in this study had Jurkat cell RNA spiked in. This sequence joins TRBV19 and TRBJ1-1; no reliable D call. The specimen sequenced was naive CD8+ T cells from blood, with Jurkat cell RNA spiked in. Subset specified: FACS-sorted CD8+CD4-CCR7+CD45RA+ naive T cells. CDR3 residues: CASSIGMNTGAFF. For the CDR3, the DNA is TGTGCCAGTAGTATTGGAATGAACACTGGAGCTTTCTTT.